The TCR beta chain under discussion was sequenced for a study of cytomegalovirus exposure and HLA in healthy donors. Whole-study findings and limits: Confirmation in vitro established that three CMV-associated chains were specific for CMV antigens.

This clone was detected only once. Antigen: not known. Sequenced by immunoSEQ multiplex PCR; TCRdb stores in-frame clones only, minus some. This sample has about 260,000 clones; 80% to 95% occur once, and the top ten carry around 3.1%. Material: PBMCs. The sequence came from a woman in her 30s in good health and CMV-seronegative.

CDR3 region: CASSQGPNRDLSYSNQPQHF. CDR3 DNA: TGTGCCAGCAGCCAAGGGCCCAACAGGGACTTGAGTTATAGCAATCAGCCCCAGCATTTT. The chain joins TRBV4-2 to TRBJ1-5; tentative D call: TRBD1 (6 bases). This CDR3 has 20 amino acids. The V and J ends lost 1 base and 0 bases respectively, with 22 bases between them. Germline CDR1 is LGHNA and CDR2 is YNFKEQ.